A selection of T cell receptor beta chains follows, all from one sample in a study of cytomegalovirus exposure and HLA in healthy donors. The repertoire was sequenced with immunoSEQ multiplex PCR; TCRdb's copy has only in-frame clones and lacks some. The profile shows 150,000 to 180,000 clones, more than 75% of them singletons. The sequenced material came from PBMCs. The source is a middle-aged woman in good health and CMV-seropositive. Each CDR3 is given without its conserved first and last residue. D genes are given only for firm matches.

cdr3_length j_call v_call d_call cdr3_aa
11 TRBJ2-7 TRBV6-1 - ASSGLASYEQY
13 TRBJ1-5 TRBV2 - ASSEAGVVNQPQH
12 TRBJ2-3 TRBV7-3 TRBD2 ASSLAGGTDTQY
12 TRBJ2-1 TRBV27 TRBD2 ASSGTSGGNEQF
17 TRBJ2-3 TRBV7-9 TRBD2 ASSSRIDLSGRLTDTQY
10 TRBJ2-7 TRBV28 TRBD1 ASQDREDEQY
12 TRBJ1-5 TRBV15 - ATSRTEHGQPQH
18 TRBJ2-6 TRBV5-1 TRBD2 ASSLGLAGGTLSGANVLT
12 TRBJ2-5 TRBV5-4 - ASSLRYQGETQY
11 TRBJ2-5 TRBV5-1 - ASSVTGQETQY
12 TRBJ1-1 TRBV6-1 - ASSVTPMNTEAF